This TCR beta chain is from a study of blood T cell repertoires in COVID-19. Original analysis: It was from reference gene primer amplification that nucleated cell counts were estimated. The data were produced by immunoSEQ multiplex PCR, yet TCRdb's version contains in-frame clones alone and is incomplete. That table supplies the V and J calls and clone size; D and trimming were determined from the DNA. Of 150,000 or so clones listed, more than 75% are singletons. The V gene lost 5 bases and the J gene lost 3 bases, with 17 bases spanning the gap. The length of the CDR3 is 15 residues. Germline CDR1 is MNHEY and CDR2 is SMNVEV (reference sequence).

The material sequenced was peripheral blood. This chain joins TRBV27 and TRBJ2-7, with TRBD1 as a possible D gene (6 bases). The clonotype originates from a man in his fifties or sixties with active or convalescent COVID-19. The chain's CDR3 is CASSPRDNPYYEQYF. For the CDR3, the DNA is TGTGCCAGCAGTCCCCGGGACAACCCATACTACGAGCAGTACTTC.